These 22 T cell receptor beta chains share one sample of origin, sequenced in a study of graft-versus-host responses after intestinal transplantation. The data were produced by immunoSEQ multiplex PCR, yet TCRdb's version contains in-frame clones alone and is incomplete. The sample includes about 14,000 clones, around a third of them seen just once. Irradiated, violet-dye-labeled stimulators (approximately 200,000) were plated alongside approximately 200,000 CFSE-labeled responders. The sequencing used alloreactive CD8+ T cells from a mixed lymphocyte reaction culture, collected before intestinal transplant. The subset: CFSE-low proliferating T cells sorted from approximately 6-day pre-transplant mixed lymphocyte reaction (GvH or HvG direction). The receptors shown here come from a human patient who received an intestinal transplant.

This sequence joins TRBV30 and TRBJ2-7; TRBD1 aligns across 8 bases. This CDR3 has 14 residues. From germline, CDR1 is GTSNPN and CDR2 SVGIG (reference sequence). V trimming: 2 bases; J trimming: 2 bases; junction bases outside the gene matches: 5. The CDR3 region has the DNA TGTGCCTGGAGTTCTGGACAGGGAGCCTACGAGCAGTACTTC. Its protein product is CAWSSGQGAYEQYF.

The J gene is TRBJ2-3, the V gene TRBV5-6; 9 nucleotides align to TRBD2. V lost 3 bases, J lost 0 bases, and 5 bases stayed unmatched. This CDR3 comprises 16 residues. Germline V CDR1 and CDR2: SGHDT, YYEEEE. The CDR3 loop is CASSWMTSGSTDTQYF. Here the CDR3 DNA reads TGTGCCAGCAGCTGGATGACTAGCGGAAGCACAGATACGCAGTATTTT.

By proportion, this clone is medium-sized. CDR3 nucleotide sequence: TGTGCCAGTAGTATAACCGGGACAGGTCTCAATGAGCAGTTCTTC. Amino acids: CASSITGTGLNEQFF. This sequence joins TRBV19 and TRBJ2-1; 8 bases are a match to TRBD1. The CDR3 runs to 15 residues. CDR1 and CDR2 (germline): LNHDA, SQIVND (reference sequence). V gave up 2 bases and J gave up 6 bases; unmatched junction bases: 6.

This clone was seen a handful of times. J is TRBJ1-1 and V is TRBV27, with D perhaps matching TRBD1 (6 bases). From germline, CDR1 is MNHEY and CDR2 SMNVEV (reference sequence). This CDR3 spans 14 amino acids. V was clipped by 3 bases and J by 2 bases, with 10 bases between them. CDR3 DNA: TGTGCCAGCAGTTTGGGGACACTAAACACTGAAGCTTTCTTT. Translated: CASSLGTLNTEAFF.

In this sample, this clone turned up a few times. This chain joins TRBV9 and TRBJ2-3; D uncertain. Germline CDR1 is SGDLS and CDR2 is YYNGEE. This CDR3 contains 11 residues. V was trimmed by 3 bases and J by 8 bases, leaving 7 bases between them. CDR3 amino acids: CASSAGGTQYF. Here the CDR3 DNA reads TGTGCCAGCAGCGCCGGCGGTACGCAGTATTTT.

This rearrangement joins TRBV2 to TRBJ1-1, with unresolved D. The CDR3 runs to 16 residues. The ends were cut back, 8 bases at V and 0 bases at J, with 19 bases in the middle. The germline CDR1 and CDR2 sequences are SNHLY and FYNNEI. The CDR3 DNA reads as TGTGCCAGCTGGAGGGAAACAGCCCTTATGAACACTGAAGCTTTCTTT. This sequence encodes CASWRETALMNTEAFF.

This clone was recorded a few times. The chain carries TRBV4-1 and TRBJ1-1; perhaps TRBD1 as D (5 bases). V dropped 0 bases and J dropped 1 base, with 6 bases sitting between them. CDR3 length: 14 amino acids. Germline-derived CDR1 and CDR2 are MGHRA and YSYEKL. The CDR3 protein is CASSQEGGNTEAFF. The CDR3 DNA reads TGCGCCAGCAGCCAAGAGGGGGGGAACACTGAAGCTTTCTTT.

This clone was observed a few times. This sequence joins TRBV7-9 and TRBJ1-2; D may be TRBD1 (5 bases). The CDR3 runs 16 residues. The germline gives CDR1 SEHNR, CDR2 FQNEAQ (reference sequence). The V end lost 0 bases, the J end lost 5 bases, and 16 bases lay between the germline ends. The CDR3 spells CASSLAPGEVSYGYTF. The DNA for the CDR3 is TGTGCCAGCAGCTTAGCGCCGGGGGAAGTGAGTTATGGCTACACCTTC.

The chain has TRBV27 and TRBJ2-7; D gene unclear. The CDR3 covers 13 residues. Germline CDR1 is MNHEY and CDR2 is SMNVEV (reference sequence). Trimming left V 5 bases short and J 4 bases short, with 12 bases between. CDR3 residues: CASSPLNPYEQYF. The CDR3 nucleotides read TGTGCCAGCAGTCCCTTAAATCCGTACGAGCAGTACTTC.

Only a few counts were recorded for this clone. The V call is TRBV2, the J call TRBJ1-6; 9 bases are shared with TRBD1. The trim removed 4 bases at V and 7 bases at J, leaving 5 bases unmatched. This CDR3 comprises 15 residues. Germline V CDR1 and CDR2: SNHLY, FYNNEI. The CDR3 protein is CASSVGTGSNSPLHF. The CDR3 DNA sequence: TGTGCCAGCAGTGTAGGGACAGGGAGCAATTCACCCCTCCACTTT.

The CDR3, as DNA: TGTGCCAGCAGGGGAAACAGGGGCCCGAACACCGGGGAGCTGTTTTTT. Amino acid sequence: CASRGNRGPNTGELFF. This chain uses TRBV11-2 with TRBJ2-2; 7 bases map to TRBD1. V trimming: 6 bases; J trimming: 0 bases; junction bases outside the gene matches: 7. The CDR3 is 16 residues long. CDR1 and CDR2 (germline): SGHAT, FQNNGV.

This chain joins TRBV7-6 and TRBJ2-1; D gene uncertain. The ends were cut back, 0 bases at V and 6 bases at J, with 3 bases in the middle. Germline V gives CDR1 SGHVS, CDR2 FNYEAQ. This CDR3 comprises 12 residues. The CDR3 sequence is CASSLAVNEQFF. In DNA, the CDR3 is TGTGCCAGCAGCTTAGCCGTCAATGAGCAGTTCTTC. Together with reference TRBV7-6 and TRBJ2-1, the CDR3 gives the full variable domain: GAGVSQSPRYKVTKRGQDVALRCDPISGHVSLYWYRQALGQGPEFLTYFNYEAQQDKSGLPNDRFSAERPEGSISTLTIQRTEQRDSAMYRCASSLAVNEQFFGPGTRLTVL.

This clone occurred a few times. The DNA of the CDR3 is TGTGCCTGGAGTGTACTCGGGGGGGGCACAGATACGCAGTATTTT. Residues: CAWSVLGGGTDTQYF. J is TRBJ2-3 and V is TRBV30; 8 bases align to TRBD2. The ends lost 0 bases at V and 1 base at J; junction bases unmatched: 3. The CDR3 has 15 residues. Per the germline V gene, CDR1 is GTSNPN and CDR2 is SVGIG (reference sequence).

V and J are TRBV4-1 and TRBJ2-3, with 8 bases matching TRBD2. CDR1 MGHRA and CDR2 YSYEKL come from the germline V gene. This CDR3 is 17 amino acids long. J gave up 5 bases and V 4 bases, and 14 bases lay outside the gene matches. The chain's CDR3 is CASSRLPSGGAEDTQYF. The CDR3 DNA reads as TGCGCCAGCAGCCGCCTACCGTCCGGGGGGGCCGAAGATACGCAGTATTTT.

The rearrangement joins TRBV4-1 to TRBJ1-1; TRBD1 might be the D (5 bases). The CDR3 spans 17 residues. The ends were cut back, 4 bases at V and 0 bases at J, with 18 bases in the middle. Germline lookup yields CDR1 MGHRA and CDR2 YSYEKL. Here the CDR3 reads CASSPQGFFVMNTEAFF. CDR3 sequence (DNA): TGCGCCAGCAGCCCTCAGGGTTTTTTTGTAATGAACACTGAAGCTTTCTTT.

By frequency in the sample, this clone is medium-sized. This chain joins TRBV21-1 and TRBJ2-7; the tabulated D call, TRBD1, remains unverified against the DNA. TRBV21-1 is a pseudogene segment. The CDR3 consists of 14 residues. CDR3 amino acids: CASSNWVTVHEQYF. DNA for the CDR3: TGTGCCAGCAGCAATTGGGTGACAGTGCACGAGCAGTACTTC.

The gene calls are TRBV27 and TRBJ1-1; maybe TRBD1 (6 bases). Deletions cut 7 bases from V and 6 bases from J, with 15 bases between. Germline CDR1 and CDR2: MNHEY and SMNVEV (reference sequence). This CDR3 is built from 13 residues. This CDR3 is CASKSGGSAEAFF. The DNA of the CDR3 is TGTGCCAGCAAAAGTGGGGGCTCTGCTGAAGCTTTCTTT.

The chain employs TRBV27 and TRBJ2-3, with TRBD1 as a possible D gene (5 bases). CDR3 length equals 13 residues. Germline assignment: CDR1 MNHEY and CDR2 SMNVEV (reference sequence). Trimming pared 3 bases from V and 4 bases from J, leaving 8 bases between. As DNA, the CDR3 is TGTGCCAGCAGTTTGTTGACAGCAGATACGCAGTATTTT. It yields the protein CASSLLTADTQYF.

The gene calls are TRBV27 and TRBJ2-7, with 8 nucleotides matching TRBD1. CDR1 is MNHEY, CDR2 SMNVEV, per germline (reference sequence). J gave up 3 bases and V 5 bases, and 9 bases lay outside the gene matches. There are 15 residues in the CDR3. In DNA form, the CDR3 reads TGTGCCAGCAGTCTCACCGGGACAGGCTACTACGAGCAGTACTTC. Amino acids: CASSLTGTGYYEQYF.

This clone was seen once. The CDR3 loop is CASSQDYYYNEQFF. The CDR3 bases are TGCGCCAGCAGCCAGGACTACTACTACAATGAGCAGTTCTTC. This chain joins TRBV4-3 and TRBJ2-1; tentatively, D is TRBD2 (6 bases). The CDR3 runs 14 residues. Trimming took 3 bases from V and 3 from J, leaving 9 bases between them. Germline CDR1 and CDR2: LGHNA and YSLEER.

The sample holds a few counts of this clone. The CDR3 nucleotides are TGCGCCAGCAGCCAAGCGAGGGACAGGGTCTACGAGCAGTACTTC. Residues: CASSQARDRVYEQYF. The V gene is TRBV4-3, the J gene TRBJ2-7, with 9 nucleotides matching TRBD1. The germline gives CDR1 LGHNA, CDR2 YSLEER. V shed 1 base, J shed 3 bases, and the junction held 4 bases outside the gene matches. This CDR3 spans 15 amino acids.

The V gene is TRBV6-5, the J gene TRBJ1-2, with TRBD1 as a possible D gene (6 bases). The CDR3 extends over 14 amino acids. The V and J ends lost 6 bases and 8 bases respectively, with 19 bases between them. Germline assignment: CDR1 MNHEY and CDR2 SVGAGI. The CDR3 nucleotides read TGTGCCAGCAGACCCGGGGGGGGCTTTTCGGGCTACACCTTC. Protein: CASRPGGGFSGYTF.